This is a list of T cell receptor beta chains from one sample in a study of blood T cell repertoires in COVID-19. TCRdb's table, derived via immunoSEQ multiplex PCR, lists solely in-frame clones and lacks some. The sample lists over 150,000 clones, approximately 85% seen once, with 9% in the top ten. Material: PBMCs or T cells enriched from blood (not recorded which). The source of these receptors is a woman aged 18-29 years who had recovered from COVID-19. The CDR3 runs from the conserved cysteine through the conserved F or W. Fields, in order: J gene, D gene, clone size, V gene, CDR3 protein, CDR3 DNA. A D gene is named only where the DNA matches it firmly. For some rows the clone size is stated as once, few or many, or as a class when expanded; others skip it.

j_call: TRBJ2-3; d_call: .; clone_size: .; v_call: TRBV6-5; cdr3_aa: CASSLDRGTDTQYF; cdr3_nt: TGTGCCAGCAGCCTGGACAGAGGCACAGATACGCAGTATTTT
j_call: TRBJ2-5; d_call: .; clone_size: .; v_call: TRBV5-1; cdr3_aa: CASSRGQSQETQYF; cdr3_nt: TGCGCCAGCAGCCGAGGCCAGAGCCAAGAGACCCAGTACTTC
j_call: TRBJ1-2; d_call: .; clone_size: .; v_call: TRBV20-1; cdr3_aa: CSASSTGGDGYTF; cdr3_nt: TGCAGTGCTAGTTCCACGGGGGGGGATGGCTACACCTTC
j_call: TRBJ2-7; d_call: TRBD2; clone_size: few; v_call: TRBV5-4; cdr3_aa: CASSSGLAGGVEQYF; cdr3_nt: TGTGCCAGCAGCTCCGGACTAGCGGGAGGGGTCGAGCAGTACTTC
j_call: TRBJ1-6; d_call: TRBD1; clone_size: .; v_call: TRBV28; cdr3_aa: CASRDRGDSPLHF; cdr3_nt: TGTGCCAGCCGGGACAGGGGGGATTCACCCCTCCACTTT
j_call: TRBJ1-4; d_call: .; clone_size: .; v_call: TRBV12-3/TRBV12-4; cdr3_aa: CASSAGLNEKLFF; cdr3_nt: TGTGCCAGCAGTGCGGGGCTAAATGAAAAACTGTTTTTT
j_call: TRBJ2-1; d_call: .; clone_size: .; v_call: TRBV6-5; cdr3_aa: CASSYSMGGTSGEQFF; cdr3_nt: TGTGCCAGCAGTTACTCGATGGGTGGTACGAGCGGTGAGCAGTTCTTC
j_call: TRBJ2-2; d_call: .; clone_size: .; v_call: TRBV11-2; cdr3_aa: CASSPNSGTSNTGELFF; cdr3_nt: TGTGCCAGCTCCCCAAACTCGGGGACTTCGAACACCGGGGAGCTGTTTTTT
j_call: TRBJ1-4; d_call: .; clone_size: once; v_call: TRBV5-1; cdr3_aa: CASQKNSHVDEKLFF; cdr3_nt: TGCGCCAGCCAAAAGAATAGTCACGTCGATGAAAAACTGTTTTTT
j_call: TRBJ2-3; d_call: .; clone_size: .; v_call: TRBV2; cdr3_aa: CASSADYILTDTQYF; cdr3_nt: TGTGCCAGCAGCGCGGACTACATACTCACAGATACGCAGTATTTT
j_call: TRBJ1-1; d_call: .; clone_size: .; v_call: TRBV27; cdr3_aa: CASSLSGGGTEAFF; cdr3_nt: TGTGCCAGCAGTTTATCAGGGGGAGGGACTGAAGCTTTCTTT
j_call: TRBJ2-1; d_call: TRBD1; clone_size: .; v_call: TRBV4-2; cdr3_aa: CASSHEYAGGRGEQFF; cdr3_nt: TGTGCCAGCAGCCATGAATATGCAGGGGGCCGGGGGGAGCAGTTCTTC
j_call: TRBJ2-1; d_call: TRBD1; clone_size: .; v_call: TRBV7-9; cdr3_aa: CASSPDRVPLYDEQFF; cdr3_nt: TGTGCCAGCAGCCCGGACAGGGTGCCCCTATATGATGAGCAGTTCTTC
j_call: TRBJ2-2; d_call: .; clone_size: .; v_call: TRBV2; cdr3_aa: CASSRVRAGGTGELFF; cdr3_nt: TGTGCCAGCAGTAGGGTGAGGGCAGGCGGCACCGGGGAGCTGTTTTTT
j_call: TRBJ1-2; d_call: .; clone_size: .; v_call: TRBV6-2/TRBV6-3; cdr3_aa: CASSYGGGYTF; cdr3_nt: TGTGCCAGCAGTTACGGCGGGGGCTACACCTTC
j_call: TRBJ1-5; d_call: .; clone_size: .; v_call: TRBV28; cdr3_aa: CASSPPVGGNQPQHF; cdr3_nt: TGTGCCAGCAGCCCACCTGTAGGGGGCAATCAGCCCCAGCATTTT
j_call: TRBJ1-1; d_call: TRBD1; clone_size: .; v_call: TRBV7-9; cdr3_aa: CASSSMTGEAFF; cdr3_nt: TGTGCCAGCAGCTCGATGACAGGGGAAGCTTTCTTT